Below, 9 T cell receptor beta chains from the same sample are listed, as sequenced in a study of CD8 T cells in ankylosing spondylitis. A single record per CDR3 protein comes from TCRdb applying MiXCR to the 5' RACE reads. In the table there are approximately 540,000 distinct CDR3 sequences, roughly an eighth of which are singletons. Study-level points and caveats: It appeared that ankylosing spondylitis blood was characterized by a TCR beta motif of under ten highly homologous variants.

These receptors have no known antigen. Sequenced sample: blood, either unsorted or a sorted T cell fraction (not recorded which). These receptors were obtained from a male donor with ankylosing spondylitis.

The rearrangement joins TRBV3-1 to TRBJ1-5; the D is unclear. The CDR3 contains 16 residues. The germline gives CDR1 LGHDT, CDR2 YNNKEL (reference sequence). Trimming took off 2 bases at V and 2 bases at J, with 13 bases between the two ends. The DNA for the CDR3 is TGTGCCAGCAGCCAAAGTTATGGTGGCGGCAATCAGCCCCAGCATTTT. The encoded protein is CASSQSYGGGNQPQHF.

CDR3 sequence: CASSLNRGESPLHF. CDR3 coding DNA: TGCGCCAGCAGCTTGAATAGAGGGGAATCACCCCTCCACTTT. This chain connects TRBV5-1 to TRBJ1-6; D might be TRBD1 (5 bases). Germline V gene lookup returns CDR1 SGHRS and CDR2 YFSETQ. The CDR3 contains 14 residues. Trimming cost V 1 base and J 10 bases, with 12 bases left between them.

In nucleotides, the CDR3 is TGTGCCAGCAGTCCCTTCCTTAGCGGGAGGAATTACAATGAGCAGTTCTTC. Translation: CASSPFLSGRNYNEQFF. The J gene is TRBJ2-1, the V gene TRBV27, with 10 bases lining up with TRBD2. V trimming: 5 bases; J trimming: 4 bases; junction bases outside the gene matches: 11. The CDR3 is 17 amino acids. The V gene's germline CDR1 is MNHEY and CDR2 SMNVEV (reference sequence).

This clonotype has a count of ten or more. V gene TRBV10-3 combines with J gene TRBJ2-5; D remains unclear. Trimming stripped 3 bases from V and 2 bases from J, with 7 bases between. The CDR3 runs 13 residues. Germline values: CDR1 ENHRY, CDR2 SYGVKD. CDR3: CAISERQQETQYF. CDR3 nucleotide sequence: TGTGCCATCAGTGAAAGGCAACAAGAGACCCAGTACTTC.

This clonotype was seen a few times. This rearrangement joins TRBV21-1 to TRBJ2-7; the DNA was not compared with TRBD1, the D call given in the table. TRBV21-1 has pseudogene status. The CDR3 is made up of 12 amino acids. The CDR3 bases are TGTGCCAGCAGCAATAGGGGTCTCGAGCAGTACGTC. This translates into CASSNRGLEQYV.

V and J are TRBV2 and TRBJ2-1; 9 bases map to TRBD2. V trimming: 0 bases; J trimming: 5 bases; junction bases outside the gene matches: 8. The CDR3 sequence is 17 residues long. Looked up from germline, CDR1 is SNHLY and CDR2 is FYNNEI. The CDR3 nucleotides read TGTGCCAGCAGTGAAGCAGGGCGGGAGGGCCGGGACAATGAGCAGTTCTTC. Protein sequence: CASSEAGREGRDNEQFF.

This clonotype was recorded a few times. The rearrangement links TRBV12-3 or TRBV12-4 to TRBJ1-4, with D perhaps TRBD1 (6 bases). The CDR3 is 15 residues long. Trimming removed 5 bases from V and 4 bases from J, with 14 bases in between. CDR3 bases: TGTGCCAGCAGTCGTAAGGGGGGAATTAATGAAAAACTGTTTTTT. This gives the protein CASSRKGGINEKLFF.

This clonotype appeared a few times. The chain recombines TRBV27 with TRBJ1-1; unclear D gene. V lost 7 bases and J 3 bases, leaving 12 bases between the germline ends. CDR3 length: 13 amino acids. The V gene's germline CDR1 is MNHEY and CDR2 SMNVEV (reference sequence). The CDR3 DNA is TGTGCCAGCACGCCCCATCCTGACACTGAAGCTTTCTTT. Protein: CASTPHPDTEAFF.

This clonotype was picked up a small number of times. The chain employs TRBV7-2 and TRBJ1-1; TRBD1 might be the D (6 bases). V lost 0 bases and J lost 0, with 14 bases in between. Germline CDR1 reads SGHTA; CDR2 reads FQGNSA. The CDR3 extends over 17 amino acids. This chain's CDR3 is CASSLAMGRGLNTEAFF. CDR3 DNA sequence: TGTGCCAGCAGCTTAGCCATGGGCAGGGGCTTGAACACTGAAGCTTTCTTT.